Below, one TCR beta chain is given with its context. Its antigen is currently unknown. TCRdb analysed the reads with MiXCR anew, one entry per CDR3 protein. The data hold about 740,000 distinct CDR3 sequences, with under 40% observed a single time. Germline V gene data show CDR1 as SGDLS and CDR2 as YYNGEE. The V end was cut by 0 bases, the J end by 6 bases, with 16 bases between. This CDR3 contains 15 residues. The sample comes from a study of T cell repertoires in cytomegalovirus infection. Across the whole study: Both a matching HLA type and CMV infection were indicated by public TCR beta signatures.

General observations from the study: The ex vivo response was dominated by HLA-C-restricted CMV-specific TCR beta clonotypes. The cumulative frequency of public TCR beta families distinguished individuals who carried CMV together with the relevant HLA.

This rearrangement joins TRBV9 to TRBJ2-7, with a tentative D call TRBD2 (5 bases). This clonotype originated in a human donor in good health (CMV status not recorded). Some clones in this sample may be carry-over from other donors' samples. The sequencing sample was made of PBMCs. CDR3 sequence reads: CASSVGTRTYSEQYF. Written as DNA, the CDR3 is TGTGCCAGCAGCGTAGGTACTCGGACTTATTCCGAGCAGTACTTC.